A few counts support the clone carrying this TCR beta chain. The antigen is unknown. The data were obtained in a study of vaccination and CD4 T cells after COVID-19. Study results and caveats: A nonsignificant median increase from around 20 to 38 SARS-CoV-2-reactive clonotypes was observed.

Stated treatment: roughly 10-day PBMC culture with coronavirus spike peptide pools or control peptides (ViraFEST assay). The collection of CD4+ T cells from the unexposed donor took place before the COVID-19 pandemic (2011-2018). This CDR3 spans 15 amino acids. The germline V gene has CDR1 DFQATT and CDR2 SNEGSKA (reference sequence). Oncomine TCR Beta short-read sequencing was applied to DNA from cultured CD4+ T cells. In TCRdb, the PCR reads were re-called with MiXCR into one record per CDR3 protein. The data contain over 1,000 distinct CDR3 sequences, about 14% of them singletons. The clonotype originates from a human donor in good health. The rearrangement joins TRBV20-1 to TRBJ2-1; 9 bases line up with TRBD2. Sample: CD4+ T cells from blood, cultured in vitro. CDR3 protein: CRLGGRADAYNEQFF. The CDR3 DNA follows: TGCAGGTTGGGCGGGAGGGCCGACGCCTACAATGAGCAGTTCTTC.